What follows are 9 T cell receptor beta chains derived from one specimen sequenced in a study of PD-L1 blockade in urothelial cancer. Here immunoSEQ multiplex PCR was the method, and the copy in TCRdb shows in-frame clones only, minus some. This sample has 65,000 to 80,000 clones, with about 85% found just once. The sequenced sample was PBMCs, obtained around atezolizumab (anti-PD-L1) treatment. Every receptor here comes from a man aged 65 to 85 with urothelial cancer.

The V and J genes are TRBV29-1 and TRBJ2-5; 7 bases align to TRBD1. With the DNA end fitting TRBJ2-7 better, the J assignment may be wrong. The CDR3 length is 14 residues. Germline lookup yields CDR1 SQVTM and CDR2 ANQGSEA. In DNA form, the CDR3 reads TGCAGCGTTTTTGACCGGGACAGCTCCTACGAGCAGTACTTC. Protein product: CSVFDRDSSYEQYF.

This chain's CDR3 is CASSHRDLEKLFF. The CDR3 DNA reads as TGCGCCAGCAGTCACAGGGATTTAGAAAAACTGTTTTTT. The chain couples TRBV23-1 to TRBJ1-4; D perhaps matches TRBD1 (5 bases). TRBV23-1 falls under the ORF class, with uncertain function. The CDR3 consists of 13 residues. V was clipped by 3 bases and J by 8 bases, with 10 bases between them.

The chain links TRBV5-1 to TRBJ2-1; 7 nucleotides match TRBD1. Trimming cost V 4 bases and J 2 bases; bases outside gene matches: 6. The V gene's germline CDR1 is SGHRS and CDR2 YFSETQ. The CDR3 covers 15 residues. The CDR3 DNA reads as TGCGCCAGCAGCCTAAGACAGGGACCCTACAATGAGCAGTTCTTC. This codes for CASSLRQGPYNEQFF.

This clone was detected ten times or more. V gene TRBV12-5 combines with J gene TRBJ1-5, with TRBD1 matching 10 bases. V was clipped by 7 bases and J by 0 bases; unmatched bases: 12. The CDR3 has 18 amino acids. CDR1 LGHNT and CDR2 FRNRAP come from the germline V gene. The CDR3: CASVPGQGTSYSNQPQHF. In DNA form, the CDR3 reads TGTGCTAGTGTCCCGGGACAGGGGACCTCATATAGCAATCAGCCCCAGCATTTT.

V usage is TRBV21-1 and J usage is TRBJ2-3; TRBD2 is the table's D call and was not checked against the DNA. TRBV21-1 is termed a pseudogene. The CDR3 runs to 18 residues. CDR3 bases: TGTGCCAGCAGCAAAAGGGGAGGGAAGGCGGTTAGCACAGATACGCAGTATTTT. It is translated as CASSKRGGKAVSTDTQYF.

This rearrangement joins TRBV5-1 to TRBJ1-2; D perhaps matches TRBD1 (6 bases). CDR3 length: 13 residues. The V and J ends lost 0 bases and 3 bases respectively, with 6 bases between them. The germline V gene has CDR1 SGHRS and CDR2 YFSETQ. The CDR3, as DNA: TGCGCCAGCAGCTTGGCAGGGGACTATGGCTACACCTTC. It encodes CASSLAGDYGYTF.

This rearrangement joins TRBV7-8 to TRBJ2-7, with 8 bases that match TRBD2. CDR1 SGHVS and CDR2 FQNEAQ come from the germline V gene. The CDR3 extends over 15 amino acids. The trim removed 1 base at V and 2 bases at J, leaving 4 bases unmatched. The CDR3 protein is CASSLGDSGAYEQYF. As DNA, the CDR3 is TGTGCCAGCAGCTTAGGGGATAGCGGGGCCTACGAGCAGTACTTC.

The chain couples TRBV6-5 to TRBJ1-4; D not certain. The V end lost 6 bases, the J end lost 0 bases, and 8 bases lay between the germline ends. Germline CDR1 MNHEY, CDR2 SVGAGI. This CDR3 comprises 14 residues. CDR3 residues: CASRERPTNEKLFF. The CDR3 nucleotides are TGTGCCAGCAGGGAGCGGCCAACTAATGAAAAACTGTTTTTT.

Worth noting for this clone: A far more abundant clone sits one base away, making this likely a read error. Other DNA sequences in this specimen translate into the identical CDR3. V gene TRBV27 combines with J gene TRBJ1-3; no definite D call. Germline V gives CDR1 MNHEY, CDR2 SMNVEV (reference sequence). Trimming left V 3 bases short and J 0 bases short, with 3 bases between. This CDR3 region has 13 residues. The DNA for the CDR3 is TGTGCCAGCAGTTTCCGCTCTGGAAACACCATATATTTT. This translates into CASSFRSGNTIYF.